This T cell receptor (beta chain) was identified in a study of vaccination effects on CD4 cells after COVID-19. Whole-study context: ViraFEST assay sequencing came after antigen-specific CD4+ T cells were expanded with viral peptide pools. Study-level results: Marked clonal contraction of both clone types appeared late after vaccination. Of the vaccine-induced clones from healthy vaccinees, merely 1 of 255 recognized common cold coronaviruses as well.

On this clone: Its target is not known.

Following an approximately eleven-day culture, CD4+ T cells were purified. Vaccine recipients, nucleocapsid antibody negative, had no prior SARS-CoV-2 infection. Trimming took 4 bases from V and 4 from J; bases not matched to a gene: 2. Germline V gene lookup returns CDR1 MNHEY and CDR2 SVGAGI. CDR3 length: 13 residues. The repertoire was sequenced with immunoSEQ multiplex PCR; TCRdb's copy has only in-frame clones and lacks some. The sample includes 70,000 or so clones, 77% of them seen just once. This TCR came from a human donor who received a COVID-19 vaccine. The chain recombines TRBV6-5 with TRBJ1-1; 8 bases line up with TRBD1. Sequencing was performed on CD4+ T cells from PBMCs cultured without peptide, taken before COVID-19 vaccination. CDR3 sequence: CASSSRGPTEAFF. The CDR3 DNA reads TGTGCCAGCAGTTCCAGGGGGCCCACTGAAGCTTTCTTT.